This section outlines one TCR beta chain sequence together with its context. The V gene's germline CDR1 is MDHEN and CDR2 SYDVKM. The CDR3 runs to 15 residues. Trimming cost V 4 bases and J 5 bases; bases outside gene matches: 9. The data originate from a study of blood T cell repertoires in COVID-19. Some clones are missing from TCRdb's copy, which holds only in-frame ones; the method was immunoSEQ multiplex PCR. The profile shows over 120,000 clones, around 78% of them singletons. The TCR originated in a woman in her sixties with acute or convalescent COVID-19. V and J are TRBV28 and TRBJ1-1, with 8 positions matching TRBD1. The material sequenced was peripheral blood. The CDR3, as DNA: TGTGCCAGCAGTTCCCCGACAGGGGTAAGGACTGAAGCTTTCTTT. It codes for CASSSPTGVRTEAFF. The variable domain in full, with the rest retrieved from reference TRBV28 and TRBJ1-1, is DVKVTQSSRYLVKRTGEKVFLECVQDMDHENMFWYRQDPGLGLRLIYFSYDVKMKEKGDIPEGYSVSREKKERFSLILESASTNQTSMYLCASSSPTGVRTEAFFGQGTRLTVV.